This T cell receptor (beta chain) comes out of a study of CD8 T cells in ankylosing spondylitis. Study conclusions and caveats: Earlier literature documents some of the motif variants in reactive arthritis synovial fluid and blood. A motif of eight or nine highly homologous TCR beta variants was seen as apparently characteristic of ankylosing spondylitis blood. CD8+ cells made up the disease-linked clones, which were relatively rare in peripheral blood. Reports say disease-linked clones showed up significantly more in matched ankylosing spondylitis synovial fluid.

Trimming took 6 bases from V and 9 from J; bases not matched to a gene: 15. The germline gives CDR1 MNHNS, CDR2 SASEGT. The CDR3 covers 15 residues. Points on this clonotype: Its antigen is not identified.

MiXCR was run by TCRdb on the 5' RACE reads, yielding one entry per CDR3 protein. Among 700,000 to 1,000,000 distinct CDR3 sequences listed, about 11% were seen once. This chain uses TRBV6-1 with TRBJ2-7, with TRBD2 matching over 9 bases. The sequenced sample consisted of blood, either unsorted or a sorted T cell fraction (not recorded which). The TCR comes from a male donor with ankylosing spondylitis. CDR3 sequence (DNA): TGTGCCAGCAGGAAGACGACTAGCGGAGGGTCGGGGCAGTACTTC. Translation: CASRKTTSGGSGQYF.